This TCR beta chain was recovered during a study of blood T cells in healthy people across ages. This clonotype appeared many times. The antigen is undetermined. Relative to the germline gene, one junction end is altered; a read error may explain this. CDR1 and CDR2 from the germline V gene are SGHRS and YFSETQ. The CDR3 extends over 15 amino acids. General study points: Estimated diversity across one million T cells was deemed an underestimate.

Then a second PCR, running roughly 7 to 11 cycles, was carried out with a sample-barcoded 5' primer and a J-beta primer mix. Each of the cDNA molecules was tagged by a template-switch adaptor with 12 random nucleotides. TCRdb itself ran the 5' RACE reads through MiXCR, one entry per CDR3 protein. The data show about 1.5 million distinct CDR3 sequences, about 43% seen once. This receptor was identified in a woman aged 18 to 35 in good health. The rearrangement links TRBV5-1 to TRBJ2-1, with 8 bases aligning to TRBD2. Sample: blood. The CDR3 here is CASSFSGDSYNEQFF. CDR3 sequence (DNA): TGTGCCAGCAGCTTTAGCGGGGACTCCTACAATGAGCAGTTCTTC.